Listed here are 21 T cell receptor beta chains from one sample, sequenced in a study of blood T cell repertoires in COVID-19. This table comes from immunoSEQ multiplex PCR, and its TCRdb copy is limited to in-frame clones, with some not included. The table has around 68,000 clones, 80% to 90% seen once; the top ten hold 9.2%. The sequencing sample was made of peripheral blood. These receptors all stem from a human donor in a cohort sampled during active COVID-19.

The rearrangement joins TRBV4-1 to TRBJ2-1; D is unresolved. V was shortened by 0 bases and J by 10 bases, with 19 bases between the two germline ends. Per the germline V gene, CDR1 is MGHRA and CDR2 is YSYEKL. The CDR3 length is 16 residues. CDR3 bases: TGCGCCAGCAGCCAAGATTCATTGGGTCGGGTGGCCGAGCAGTTCTTC. Amino acids: CASSQDSLGRVAEQFF.

The chain joins TRBV6-6 to TRBJ2-7, with 9 positions matching TRBD1. The germline gives CDR1 MNHNY, CDR2 SVGAGI (reference sequence). J gave up 7 bases and V 6 bases, and 10 bases lay outside the gene matches. The CDR3 is 14 residues long. The CDR3 bases are TGTGCCAGCAGAACCGGGACAGGGCTGGGGGAGCAGTACTTC. It codes for CASRTGTGLGEQYF.

The chain is built from TRBV14 and TRBJ2-3; perhaps TRBD1 as D (5 bases). The CDR3 length is 14 residues. Trimming stripped 0 bases from V and 1 base from J, with 5 bases between. Germline V gives CDR1 SGHDN, CDR2 FVKESK. The CDR3 region is CASSQEQGTDTQYF. For the CDR3, the DNA is TGTGCCAGCAGCCAAGAACAGGGCACAGATACGCAGTATTTT.

In this sample, this clone turned up once. The V gene is TRBV30, the J gene TRBJ1-1; the D gene is possibly TRBD1 (5 bases). V was shortened by 4 bases and J by 3 bases, with 18 bases between the two germline ends. The CDR3 covers 15 residues. Germline V CDR1 and CDR2: GTSNPN, SVGIG (reference sequence). The chain's CDR3 is CAWTKLGRVDTEAFF. The DNA of the CDR3 is TGTGCCTGGACTAAGTTGGGCAGGGTGGACACTGAAGCTTTCTTT. Complete variable domain (other parts from reference TRBV30 and TRBJ1-1): SQTIHQWPATLVQPVGSPLSLECTVEGTSNPNLYWYRQAAGRGLQLLFYSVGIGQISSEVPQNLSASRPQDRQFILSSKKLLLSDSGFYLCAWTKLGRVDTEAFFGQGTRLTVV.

The V call is TRBV24-1, the J call TRBJ2-1; D may be TRBD2 (6 bases). Germline CDR1 and CDR2: KGHDR and SFDVKD. The CDR3 covers 14 residues. Trimming removed 3 bases at V and 7 bases at J, with 12 bases between. The CDR3: CATSDQLRGNEQFF. The DNA for the CDR3 is TGTGCCACCAGTGATCAGTTGCGGGGAAATGAGCAGTTCTTC.

The CDR3 protein is CASSVIAGPTDTQYF. CDR3 in DNA: TGTGCCAGCAGCGTAATAGCGGGCCCCACAGATACGCAGTATTTT. This chain uses TRBV9 with TRBJ2-3, with TRBD2 matching over 7 bases. J gave up 2 bases and V 1 base, and 4 bases lay outside the gene matches. The CDR3 runs to 15 residues. Germline V CDR1 and CDR2: SGDLS, YYNGEE.

This rearrangement joins TRBV28 to TRBJ2-5, with D tentatively TRBD2 (7 bases). The CDR3 consists of 18 residues. Germline V CDR1 and CDR2: MDHEN, SYDVKM. V shed 5 bases and J shed 1 base, with 23 bases lying between them. As DNA, the CDR3 is TGTGCCAGCAGTCCTTCCCCAGACCGGGGGGCCCTCCAAGAGACCCAGTACTTC. Translating it yields CASSPSPDRGALQETQYF.

This clone was counted between two and nine times. The V gene is TRBV18, the J gene TRBJ2-1; 10 nucleotides agree with TRBD2. The V gene end was trimmed by 6 bases and the J gene end by 13 bases; junction bases not matched to a gene: 6. Germline-derived CDR1 and CDR2 are KGHSH and LQKENI. The CDR3 loop spans 12 amino acids. The chain's CDR3 is CASSLAGEQQFF. CDR3 DNA: TGTGCCAGCTCGCTAGCGGGAGAACAACAGTTCTTC.

The genes are TRBV19 and TRBJ2-7; maybe TRBD1 (5 bases). CDR3 length equals 16 residues. CDR1 and CDR2 from the germline V gene are LNHDA and SQIVND (reference sequence). V was trimmed by 7 bases and J by 2 bases, leaving 21 bases between them. The CDR3 region has the DNA TGTGCCAGTAAACCCCGTGGGGCAGGATCTACCTACGAGCAGTACTTC. Protein sequence: CASKPRGAGSTYEQYF.

A remark on this clone: At one boundary the junction diverges from the germline segment, which might be a read error. The rearrangement joins TRBV14 to TRBJ2-3, with TRBD1 identical over 10 bases. Germline CDR1 and CDR2: SGHDN and FVKESK. The length of the CDR3 is 13 residues. CDR3 in amino acids: CASSPGTGVLRVF. The DNA for the CDR3 is TGTGCCAGCAGCCCGGGGACAGGGGTATTGCGGGTATTT. Together with reference TRBV14 and TRBJ2-3, the CDR3 gives the full variable domain: EAGVTQFPSHSVIEKGQTVTLRCDPISGHDNLYWYRRVMGKEIKFLLHFVKESKQDESGMPNNRFLAERTGGTYSTLKVQPAELEDSGVYFCASSPGTGVLRVFGPGTRLTVL.

The chain uses TRBV28 and TRBJ2-1; 8 bases line up with TRBD2. The V gene's germline CDR1 is MDHEN and CDR2 SYDVKM. There are 15 residues in the CDR3. Unmatched junction bases numbered 8, after V lost 7 bases and J lost 3 bases. The CDR3 sequence: CASTALADYYNEQFF. The DNA for the CDR3 is TGTGCCAGCACCGCACTAGCGGATTACTACAATGAGCAGTTCTTC.

The chain is built from TRBV5-8 and TRBJ1-5; D is unresolved. V lost 2 bases and J 3 bases, leaving 15 bases between the germline ends. Germline CDR1 is SGHTS and CDR2 is YDEGEE. The CDR3 consists of 16 residues. The CDR3 here is CASSFPLEVSNQPQHF. The CDR3 DNA sequence: TGTGCCAGCAGCTTCCCTTTAGAGGTTTCCAATCAGCCCCAGCATTTT.

The chain carries TRBV5-1 and TRBJ2-3; 7 bases map to TRBD2. The germline V gene has CDR1 SGHRS and CDR2 YFSETQ. The CDR3 consists of 16 residues. The J segment lost 1 base and the V segment lost 4 bases, leaving 9 bases of the junction unmatched. The CDR3: CASSPLAGGGTDTQYF. As DNA, the CDR3 is TGCGCCAGCAGCCCTTTAGCGGGTGGGGGCACAGATACGCAGTATTTT.

The CDR3 region is CSARVGQGQHF. DNA of the CDR3: TGCAGTGCTAGAGTGGGCCAGGGCCAGCATTTT. The rearrangement uses TRBV20-1 and TRBJ1-5, with D maybe TRBD1 (5 bases). The germline V gene encodes CDR1 DFQATT and CDR2 SNEGSKA (reference sequence). The CDR3 sequence is 11 residues long. Between the trimmed V and J ends, which lost 1 base and 12 bases, there was a span of 10 bases.

The chain recombines TRBV6-5 with TRBJ1-2; D ambiguous. CDR3 length: 13 residues. The germline V gene has CDR1 MNHEY and CDR2 SVGAGI. V was shortened by 8 bases and J by 4 bases, with 14 bases between the two germline ends. Here the CDR3 reads CASSPLEIYGYTF. The CDR3 nucleotides are TGTGCCAGCTCCCCCCTTGAGATCTATGGCTACACCTTC.

V gene TRBV28 combines with J gene TRBJ2-1, with D maybe TRBD2 (5 bases). The CDR3 loop spans 18 amino acids. The V gene lost 6 bases and the J gene lost 0 bases, with 21 bases spanning the gap. Germline V lookup: CDR1 MDHEN, CDR2 SYDVKM. This CDR3 is CASSAESLSGSSYNEQFF. CDR3 nucleotides: TGTGCCAGCAGCGCCGAATCCTTAAGCGGAAGCTCCTACAATGAGCAGTTCTTC.

The chain joins TRBV7-8 to TRBJ1-4, with 9 bases fitting TRBD1. CDR1 and CDR2 (germline): SGHVS, FQNEAQ. Trimming at V came to 5 bases and at J to 12 bases, leaving 7 bases not matched to a gene. This CDR3 spans 13 amino acids. The CDR3 nucleotides read TGTGCCAGCAGCGCCGGGACAGGGTTACAACTGTTTTTT. Amino acids: CASSAGTGLQLFF.

The V and J genes are TRBV7-2 and TRBJ2-3, with D possibly TRBD2 on 6 matching bases. Trimming took 5 bases from V and 4 from J, leaving 13 bases between them. Germline loops: CDR1 SGHTA, CDR2 FQGNSA. This CDR3 comprises 14 residues. CDR3 bases: TGTGCCAGCAGCCACCCTAGCGCCCCAGATACGCAGTATTTT. Its protein product is CASSHPSAPDTQYF.

The chain combines TRBV5-5 with TRBJ2-7; 12 bases are shared with TRBD2. V gave up 5 bases and J gave up 4 bases; unmatched junction bases: 4. The CDR3 totals 14 residues. The V gene's germline CDR1 is SGHKS and CDR2 YYEKEE (reference sequence). The CDR3 sequence: CASSPGTSGYEQYF. CDR3 in DNA: TGTGCCAGCAGTCCCGGGACTAGCGGGTACGAGCAGTACTTC.

This sequence joins TRBV10-3 and TRBJ2-3, with D uncertain. This CDR3 spans 14 amino acids. V was trimmed by 2 bases and J by 3 bases, leaving 9 bases between them. Germline CDR1 reads ENHRY; CDR2 reads SYGVKD. This CDR3 reads CAISEGGVTDTQYF. CDR3 bases: TGTGCCATCAGTGAGGGCGGCGTAACAGATACGCAGTATTTT.

The chain couples TRBV28 to TRBJ1-1; no clear D gene. The CDR3 extends over 13 amino acids. Trimming removed 6 bases at V and 1 base at J, with 9 bases between. Germline-derived CDR1 and CDR2 are MDHEN and SYDVKM. The CDR3 DNA follows: TGTGCCAGCAGGGGTACAGCGAACACTGAAGCTTTCTTT. It specifies CASRGTANTEAFF.